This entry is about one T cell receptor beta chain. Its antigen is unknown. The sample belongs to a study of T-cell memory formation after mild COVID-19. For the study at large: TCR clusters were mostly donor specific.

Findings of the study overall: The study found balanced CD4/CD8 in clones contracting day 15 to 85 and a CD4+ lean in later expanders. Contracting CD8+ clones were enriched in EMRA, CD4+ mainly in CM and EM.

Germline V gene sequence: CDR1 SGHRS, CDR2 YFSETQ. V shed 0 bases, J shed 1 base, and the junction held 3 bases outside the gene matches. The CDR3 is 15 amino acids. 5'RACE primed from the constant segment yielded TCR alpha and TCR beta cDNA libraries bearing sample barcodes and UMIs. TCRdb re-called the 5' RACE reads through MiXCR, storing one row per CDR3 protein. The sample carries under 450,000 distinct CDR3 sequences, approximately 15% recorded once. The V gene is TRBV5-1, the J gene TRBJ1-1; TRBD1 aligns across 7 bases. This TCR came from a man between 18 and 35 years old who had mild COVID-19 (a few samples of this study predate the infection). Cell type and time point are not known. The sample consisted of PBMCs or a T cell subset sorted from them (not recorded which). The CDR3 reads CASSLAGTENTEAFF. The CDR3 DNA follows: TGCGCCAGCAGCTTGGCAGGGACAGAGAACACTGAAGCTTTCTTT.